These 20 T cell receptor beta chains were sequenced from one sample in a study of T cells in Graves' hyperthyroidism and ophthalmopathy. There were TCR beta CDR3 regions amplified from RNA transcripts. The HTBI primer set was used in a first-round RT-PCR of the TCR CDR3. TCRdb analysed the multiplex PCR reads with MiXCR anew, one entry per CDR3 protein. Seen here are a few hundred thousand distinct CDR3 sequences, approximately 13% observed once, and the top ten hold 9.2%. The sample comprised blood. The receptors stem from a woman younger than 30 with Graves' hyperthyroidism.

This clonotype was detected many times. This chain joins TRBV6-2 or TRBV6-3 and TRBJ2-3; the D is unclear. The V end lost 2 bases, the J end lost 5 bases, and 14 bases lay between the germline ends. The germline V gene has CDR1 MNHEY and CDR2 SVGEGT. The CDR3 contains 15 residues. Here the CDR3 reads CASSYLPQMEDTQYF. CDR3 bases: TGTGCCAGCAGTTACCTCCCCCAGATGGAAGATACGCAGTATTTT.

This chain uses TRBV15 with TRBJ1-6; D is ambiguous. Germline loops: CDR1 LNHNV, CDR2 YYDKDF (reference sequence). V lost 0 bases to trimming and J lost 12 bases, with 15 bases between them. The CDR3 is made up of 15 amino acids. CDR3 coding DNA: TGTGCCACCAGCAGAGAAGGAGGACGGAGCAGACCCCTCCACTTT. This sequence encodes CATSREGGRSRPLHF.

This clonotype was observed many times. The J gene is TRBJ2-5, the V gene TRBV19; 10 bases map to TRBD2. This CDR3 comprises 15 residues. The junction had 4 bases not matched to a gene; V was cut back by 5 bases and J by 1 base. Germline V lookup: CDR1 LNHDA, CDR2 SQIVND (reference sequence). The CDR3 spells CASSLGTSAQETQYF. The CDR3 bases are TGTGCCAGTAGTCTGGGGACTAGCGCCCAAGAGACCCAGTACTTC.

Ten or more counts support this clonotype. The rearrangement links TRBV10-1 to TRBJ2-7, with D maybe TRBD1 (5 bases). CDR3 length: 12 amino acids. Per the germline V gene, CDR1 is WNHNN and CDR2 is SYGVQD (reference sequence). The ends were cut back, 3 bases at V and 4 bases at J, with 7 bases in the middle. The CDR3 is CASSDQGYEQYF. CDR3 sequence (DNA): TGCGCCAGCAGTGATCAGGGTTACGAGCAGTACTTC.

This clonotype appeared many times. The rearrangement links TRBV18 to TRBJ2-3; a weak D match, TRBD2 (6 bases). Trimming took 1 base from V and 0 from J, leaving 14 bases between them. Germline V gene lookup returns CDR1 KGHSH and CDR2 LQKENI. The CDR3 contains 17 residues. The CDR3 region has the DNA TGTGCCAGCTCACCACTGCTAGCGAAAGCTAGCACAGATACGCAGTATTTT. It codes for CASSPLLAKASTDTQYF.

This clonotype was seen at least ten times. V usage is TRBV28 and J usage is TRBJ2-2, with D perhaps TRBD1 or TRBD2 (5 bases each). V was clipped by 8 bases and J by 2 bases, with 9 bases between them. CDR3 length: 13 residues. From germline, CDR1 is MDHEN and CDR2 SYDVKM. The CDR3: CASWDLNTGELFF. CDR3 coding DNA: TGTGCCAGCTGGGACCTAAACACCGGGGAGCTGTTTTTT.

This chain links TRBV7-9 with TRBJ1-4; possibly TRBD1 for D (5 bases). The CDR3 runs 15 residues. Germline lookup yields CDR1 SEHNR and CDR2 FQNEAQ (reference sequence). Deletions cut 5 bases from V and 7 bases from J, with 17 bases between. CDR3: CASSPYVWGSEKLFF. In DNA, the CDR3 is TGTGCCAGCAGCCCCTACGTTTGGGGCTCTGAAAAACTGTTTTTT.

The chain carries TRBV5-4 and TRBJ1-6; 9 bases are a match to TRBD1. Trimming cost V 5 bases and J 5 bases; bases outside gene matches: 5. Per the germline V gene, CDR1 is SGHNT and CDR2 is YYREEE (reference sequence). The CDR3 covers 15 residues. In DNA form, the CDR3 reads TGTGCCAGCAGGCCAGGGACAGGGAATAATTCACCCCTCCACTTT. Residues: CASRPGTGNNSPLHF. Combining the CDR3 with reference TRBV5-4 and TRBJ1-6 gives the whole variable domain ETGVTQSPTHLIKTRGQQVTLRCSSQSGHNTVSWYQQALGQGPQFIFQYYREEENGRGNFPPRFSGLQFPNYSSELNVNALELDDSALYLCASRPGTGNNSPLHFGNGTRLTVT.

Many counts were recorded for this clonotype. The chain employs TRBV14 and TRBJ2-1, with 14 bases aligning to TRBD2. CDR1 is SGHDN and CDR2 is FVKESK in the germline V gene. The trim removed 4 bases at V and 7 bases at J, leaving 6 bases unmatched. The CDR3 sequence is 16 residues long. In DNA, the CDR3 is TGTGCCAGCAGCCTCCTTGGGACTAGCGGGAGAAATGAGCAGTTCTTC. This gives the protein CASSLLGTSGRNEQFF.

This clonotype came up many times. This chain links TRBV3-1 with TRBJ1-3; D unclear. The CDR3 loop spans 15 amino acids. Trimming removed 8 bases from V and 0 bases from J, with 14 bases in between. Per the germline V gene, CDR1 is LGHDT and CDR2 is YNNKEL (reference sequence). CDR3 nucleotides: TGTGCCAGCTCCGTCCAAGGAAACTCTGGAAACACCATATATTTT. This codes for CASSVQGNSGNTIYF.

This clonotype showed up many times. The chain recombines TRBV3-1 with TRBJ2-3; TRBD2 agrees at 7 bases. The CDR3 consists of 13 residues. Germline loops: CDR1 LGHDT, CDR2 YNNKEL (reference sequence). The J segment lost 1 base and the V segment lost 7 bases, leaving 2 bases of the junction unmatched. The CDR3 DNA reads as TGTGCCAGCACCCGGGGGGGCACAGATACGCAGTATTTT. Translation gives CASTRGGTDTQYF.

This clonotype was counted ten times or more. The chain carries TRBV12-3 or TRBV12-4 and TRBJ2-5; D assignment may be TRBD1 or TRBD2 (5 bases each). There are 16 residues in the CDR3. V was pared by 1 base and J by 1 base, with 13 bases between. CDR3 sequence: CASSLGAGTFQETQYF. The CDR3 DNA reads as TGTGCCAGCAGTTTAGGGGCAGGGACCTTCCAAGAGACCCAGTACTTC.

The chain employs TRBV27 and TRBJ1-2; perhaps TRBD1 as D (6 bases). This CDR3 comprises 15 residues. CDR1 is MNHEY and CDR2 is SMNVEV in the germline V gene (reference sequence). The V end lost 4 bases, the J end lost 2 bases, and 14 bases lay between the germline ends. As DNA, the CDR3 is TGTGCCAGCAGTTCCCCCCGGGACACCAACTATGGCTACACCTTC. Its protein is CASSSPRDTNYGYTF.

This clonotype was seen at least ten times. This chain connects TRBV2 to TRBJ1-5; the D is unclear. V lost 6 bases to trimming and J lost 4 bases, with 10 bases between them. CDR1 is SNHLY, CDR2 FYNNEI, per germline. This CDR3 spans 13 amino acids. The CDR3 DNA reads TGTGCCAGCAGCGGGCAGGCAAATCAGCCCCAGCATTTT. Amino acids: CASSGQANQPQHF.

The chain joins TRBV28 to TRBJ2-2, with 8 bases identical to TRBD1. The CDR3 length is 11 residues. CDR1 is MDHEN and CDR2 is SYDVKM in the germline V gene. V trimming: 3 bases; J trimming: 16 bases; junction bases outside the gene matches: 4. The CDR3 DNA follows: TGTGCCAGCAGTTTTACAGGGGGTCGGTTTTTT. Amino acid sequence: CASSFTGGRFF. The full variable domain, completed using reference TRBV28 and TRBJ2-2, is DVKVTQSSRYLVKRTGEKVFLECVQDMDHENMFWYRQDPGLGLRLIYFSYDVKMKEKGDIPEGYSVSREKKERFSLILESASTNQTSMYLCASSFTGGRFFGEGSRLTVL.

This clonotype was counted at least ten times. The CDR3 DNA sequence: TGTGCCAGCAGCTTAGTAGGACAGCCCTACGAGCAGTACTTC. Translating it yields CASSLVGQPYEQYF. The genes are TRBV11-1 and TRBJ2-7; maybe TRBD1 (6 bases). CDR3 length equals 14 residues. CDR1 is SGHAT, CDR2 FQDESV, per germline (reference sequence). Between the trimmed V and J ends, which lost 1 base and 2 bases, there was a span of 9 bases.

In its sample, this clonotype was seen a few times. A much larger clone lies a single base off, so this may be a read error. The CDR3, as DNA: TGTGCCACCAGTGATGGGCAGATCTATGGCTACACCTTC. Protein sequence: CATSDGQIYGYTF. The chain has TRBV10-3 and TRBJ1-2; no reliable D call. CDR3 length: 13 residues. CDR1 is ENHRY and CDR2 is SYGVKD in the germline V gene.

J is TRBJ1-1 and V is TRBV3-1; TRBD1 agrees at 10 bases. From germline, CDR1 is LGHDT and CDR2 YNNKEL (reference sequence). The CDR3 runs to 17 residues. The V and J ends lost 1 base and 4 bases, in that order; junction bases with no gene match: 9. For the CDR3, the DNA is TGTGCCAGCAGCCAAGCCCCGGACAGGGGGGGATTCACTGAAGCTTTCTTT. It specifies CASSQAPDRGGFTEAFF.

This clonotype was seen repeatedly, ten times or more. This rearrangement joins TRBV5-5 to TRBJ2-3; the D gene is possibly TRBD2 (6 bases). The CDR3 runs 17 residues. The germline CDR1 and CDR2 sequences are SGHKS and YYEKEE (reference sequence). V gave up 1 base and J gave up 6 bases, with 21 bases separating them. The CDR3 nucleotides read TGTGCCAGCAGCTTGCTCTCCTGGCGGGACCTTGTGGATACGCAGTATTTT. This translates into CASSLLSWRDLVDTQYF.

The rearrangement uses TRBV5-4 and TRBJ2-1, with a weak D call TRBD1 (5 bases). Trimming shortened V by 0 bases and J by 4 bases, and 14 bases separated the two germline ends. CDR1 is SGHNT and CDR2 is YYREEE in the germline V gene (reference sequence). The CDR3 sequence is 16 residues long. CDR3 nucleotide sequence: TGTGCCAGCAGCTTGGCAGGGTGGACCCGTTACAATGAGCAGTTCTTC. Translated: CASSLAGWTRYNEQFF.